These T cell receptor beta chains were read from a single sample in a study of shared clonotypes between healthy human individuals. Data came from immunoSEQ multiplex PCR; TCRdb stores just in-frame clones and leaves some out. The table records about 2 million clones, less than 95% of them present only once. Sequenced: naive CD8+ T cells sorted from blood. The receptors here all came from a man younger than 30 in good health. Both conserved end residues are part of each CDR3. The D gene is left open where the match is weak.

D gene: .
V gene: TRBV5-6
CDR3 protein: CASSPGPGNNEQFF

D gene: .
V gene: TRBV7-9
CDR3 protein: CASSLVLRPVNEQYF

D gene: TRBD2
V gene: TRBV7-9
CDR3 protein: CASSPTGGGYEQYF

D gene: TRBD2
V gene: TRBV5-1
CDR3 protein: CASTPYGLAASYEQYF

D gene: .
V gene: TRBV11-2
CDR3 protein: CASSYTGYTEAFF

D gene: .
V gene: TRBV21-1
CDR3 protein: CASSKALLRDSQETQYF

D gene: TRBD2
V gene: TRBV29-1
CDR3 protein: CSVGTSPDTQYF

D gene: TRBD2
V gene: TRBV7-9
CDR3 protein: CASSFGLAGGSYNEQFF

D gene: .
V gene: TRBV27
CDR3 protein: CASSTGPEETQYF

D gene: .
V gene: TRBV15
CDR3 protein: CATSRALEGIDTEAFF

D gene: .
V gene: TRBV27
CDR3 protein: CASSFFPWGDKAGELFF

D gene: .
V gene: TRBV5-4
CDR3 protein: CASSLEQGNTEAFF

D gene: .
V gene: TRBV15
CDR3 protein: CATSRDLDPRWIPSYEQYF

D gene: .
V gene: TRBV6-5
CDR3 protein: CATSLLGTRTEAFF

D gene: .
V gene: TRBV7-6
CDR3 protein: CASSPSGAYEQYF

D gene: .
V gene: TRBV11-2
CDR3 protein: CASSLIYWGAADYEQYF

D gene: .
V gene: TRBV30
CDR3 protein: CAWIDDGTSYNEQFF

D gene: TRBD2
V gene: TRBV27
CDR3 protein: CASSAGTSGSYEQYF

D gene: .
V gene: TRBV27
CDR3 protein: CASSSNYEQYF